This entry describes one T cell receptor (beta chain). This record comes from a study of control samples from healthy donors and cancer patients. The method was immunoSEQ multiplex PCR; TCRdb's version includes in-frame clones alone and lacks a portion of them. The sample holds 390,000 or so clones, 75% to 95% seen once. The sequence came from a man aged 40-55 years with head and neck cancer. Sequenced sample: PBMCs.

CDR3 protein: CASSLADSAGSEQFF. In DNA, the CDR3 is TGCGCCAGCAGCTTGGCCGACTCGGCGGGGAGTGAGCAGTTCTTC. The chain combines TRBV5-1 with TRBJ2-1, with D maybe TRBD2 (6 bases). V was clipped by 0 bases and J by 9 bases, with 16 bases between them. In germline, CDR1 is SGHRS, CDR2 YFSETQ. This CDR3 region has 15 residues. Variable domain in full (rest from reference TRBV5-1 and TRBJ2-1): KAGVTQTPRYLIKTRGQQVTLSCSPISGHRSVSWYQQTPGQGLQFLFEYFSETQRNKGNFPGRFSGRQFSNSRSEMNVSTLELGDSALYLCASSLADSAGSEQFFGPGTRLTVL.